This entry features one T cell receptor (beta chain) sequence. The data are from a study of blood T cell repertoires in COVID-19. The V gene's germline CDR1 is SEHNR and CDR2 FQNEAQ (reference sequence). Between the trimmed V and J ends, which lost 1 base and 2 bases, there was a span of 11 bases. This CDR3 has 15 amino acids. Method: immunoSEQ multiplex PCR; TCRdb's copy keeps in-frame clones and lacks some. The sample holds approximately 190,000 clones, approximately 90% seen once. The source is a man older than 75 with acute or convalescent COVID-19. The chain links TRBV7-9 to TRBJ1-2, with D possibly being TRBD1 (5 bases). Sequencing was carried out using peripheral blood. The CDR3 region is CASSLEGLGNYGYTF. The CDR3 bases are TGTGCCAGCAGCTTAGAGGGGCTGGGGAACTATGGCTACACCTTC.